This T cell receptor beta chain appears in the sequencing data of a study of blood T cells in healthy people across ages. Study results and limitations: Strong correlation linked observed beta diversity and percent naive T cells. A greater number of naive CD4+ cells and higher diversity distinguished long-lived donors from aged donors. While age rose, TCR beta diversity per million T cells dropped in a roughly linear way.

Next came a second PCR, run for roughly 7 to 12 cycles, which used a sample-barcoded 5' primer along with a J-beta primer mix. Via MiXCR, TCRdb re-called the 5' RACE reads, giving one row per CDR3 protein. The sample has around 940,000 distinct CDR3 sequences, roughly half seen once; the top ten hold around 21%. This clonotype was observed a handful of times. Its antigen remains unidentified. This CDR3 spans 13 amino acids. Looked up from germline, CDR1 is KGHSH and CDR2 is LQKENI. Between the trimmed V and J ends, which lost 8 bases and 7 bases, there was a span of 15 bases. Donors were healthy Caucasian individuals from Russia aged roughly 6 to 95.

The receptor's source is a woman aged 60 to 75 in good health. The sample taken for sequencing was blood. This chain links TRBV18 with TRBJ2-4, with D maybe TRBD1 (8 bases). CDR3 in amino acids: CASTGGEQNIQYF. CDR3 sequence (DNA): TGTGCCAGCACAGGGGGGGAACAGAACATTCAGTACTTC.